This is a list of T cell receptor beta chains from one sample in a study of cytomegalovirus exposure and HLA in healthy donors. The data were produced by immunoSEQ multiplex PCR, yet TCRdb's version contains in-frame clones alone and is incomplete. The table shows 120,000 to 150,000 clones, with about 74% occurring only once. Sequencing used PBMCs. The receptors were sampled from a man in his forties in good health and CMV-seropositive. CDR3s include the opening cysteine and the closing phenylalanine or tryptophan. The D gene is left open where the match is weak. Size tells how often a clone was seen (once, few, many) or the class of an expanded clone, and some rows leave it out.

>NA|TRBJ1-2|TRBV19|NA
CASSAGDYNGYTF
TGTGCCAGTAGTGCAGGAGACTACAATGGCTACACCTTC
>NA|TRBJ2-1|TRBV29-1|TRBD2
CSGVRGTSPTLEQFF
TGCAGCGGGGTAAGAGGGACTAGCCCGACGCTGGAGCAGTTCTTC
>NA|TRBJ1-2|TRBV12-5|NA
CASVQGSNYGYTF
TGTGCTAGTGTGCAGGGGAGTAACTATGGCTACACCTTC
>NA|TRBJ2-7|TRBV4-1|TRBD2
CASSQEIAGGYEQYF
TGCGCCAGCAGCCAAGAGATAGCGGGAGGGTACGAGCAGTACTTC
>once|TRBJ2-7|TRBV7-9|TRBD1
CASSLWDRRIHEQYF
TGTGCCAGCAGTCTGTGGGACAGAAGAATCCACGAGCAGTACTTC
>NA|TRBJ1-5|TRBV5-8|TRBD1
CASSEGQGLYQPQHF
TGTGCCAGCAGCGAGGGACAGGGACTCTATCAGCCCCAGCATTTT
>NA|TRBJ1-5|TRBV19|NA
CASQTGWPNQPQHF
TGTGCCAGTCAAACAGGGTGGCCAAATCAGCCCCAGCATTTT
>NA|TRBJ1-4|TRBV7-6|NA
CASSLALKGELFF
TGTGCCAGCAGCTTAGCGCTGAAAGGGGAACTGTTTTTT
>NA|TRBJ1-5|TRBV9|NA
CASSSGRGNQPQHF
TGTGCCAGCAGCTCGGGTAGAGGCAATCAGCCCCAGCATTTT
>NA|TRBJ1-1|TRBV5-1|NA
CASSSTLNTEAFF
TGCGCCAGCAGCTCCACATTGAACACTGAAGCTTTCTTT
>once|TRBJ2-3|TRBV29-1|NA
CSGAGRESTDTQYF
TGCAGCGGGGCGGGACGGGAGAGCACAGATACGCAGTATTTT
>NA|TRBJ1-5|TRBV4-2|TRBD1
CASSQEGQSVVAQHF
TGTGCCAGCAGCCAAGAGGGACAGAGTGTTGTGGCCCAGCATTTT
>NA|TRBJ1-5|TRBV12-5|TRBD1
CASGGTGNQPQHF
TGTGCTAGTGGGGGGACAGGCAATCAGCCCCAGCATTTT
>once|TRBJ1-1|TRBV7-2|TRBD1
CASSLTGTGAEAFF
TGTGCCAGCAGCCTAACCGGGACAGGGGCTGAAGCTTTCTTT
>few|TRBJ1-1|TRBV6-6|NA
CASSSQRATEAFF
TGTGCCAGCAGTTCCCAGAGGGCCACTGAAGCTTTCTTT
>NA|TRBJ2-7|TRBV7-2|TRBD1
CASSSGGQVIEQYF
TGTGCCAGCAGCTCAGGGGGCCAGGTAATCGAGCAGTACTTC
>NA|TRBJ2-7|TRBV5-5|TRBD1
CASSWGQRLEQYF
TGTGCCAGCAGCTGGGGACAGAGGCTCGAGCAGTACTTC
>NA|TRBJ2-5|TRBV5-1|TRBD2
CASSLGGRGETQYF
TGCGCCAGCAGCCTTGGAGGGAGGGGCGAGACCCAGTACTTC
>NA|TRBJ2-7|TRBV7-6|TRBD1
CASRGTGGNEQYF
TGTGCCAGCAGGGGGACAGGGGGGAACGAGCAGTACTTC
>few|TRBJ1-4|TRBV2|NA
CASSELNHEKLFF
TGTGCCAGCAGTGAACTAAATCATGAAAAACTGTTTTTT
>once|TRBJ2-1|TRBV7-2|NA
CASSLASVSYNEQFF
TGTGCCAGCAGCTTAGCTAGCGTTTCCTACAATGAGCAGTTCTTC
>NA|TRBJ2-2|TRBV5-1|TRBD2
CASSWSGSGDANTGELFF
TGCGCCAGCAGCTGGTCGGGGAGCGGGGACGCGAACACCGGGGAGCTGTTTTTT
>NA|TRBJ2-1|TRBV9|TRBD2
CASSVSGSNNEQFF
TGTGCCAGCAGCGTAAGCGGGAGTAACAATGAGCAGTTCTTC
>NA|TRBJ2-3|TRBV6-1|TRBD2
CASSEGLAGWGDTQYF
TGTGCCAGCAGTGAAGGTCTAGCGGGGTGGGGAGATACGCAGTATTTT
>NA|TRBJ1-2|TRBV28|TRBD1
CASRRQGQYGYTF
TGTGCCAGCAGGAGACAGGGCCAGTATGGCTACACCTTC
>few|TRBJ2-1|TRBV28|NA
CASSLELLSSYNEQFF
TGTGCCAGCAGTTTAGAGCTACTTAGCTCCTACAATGAGCAGTTCTTC
>few|TRBJ2-7|TRBV2|TRBD1
CASSGGQGIGYEQYF
TGTGCCAGCAGTGGAGGACAGGGTATCGGCTACGAGCAGTACTTC
>NA|TRBJ1-3|TRBV2|NA
CASSAVDTIYF
TGTGCCAGCAGTGCTGTAGACACCATATATTTT
>few|TRBJ2-7|TRBV4-3|NA
CASSQEAGASYEQYF
TGCGCCAGCAGCCAAGAGGCAGGGGCCTCCTACGAGCAGTACTTC
>NA|TRBJ2-5|TRBV6-1|TRBD1
CASSEATGGETQYF
TGTGCCAGCAGTGAAGCGACAGGGGGCGAGACCCAGTACTTC
>NA|TRBJ2-1|TRBV7-9|TRBD1
CASSLKDDRGWSNEQFF
TGTGCCAGCAGCTTAAAAGACGACAGGGGATGGAGTAATGAGCAGTTCTTC
>NA|TRBJ1-6|TRBV28|TRBD1
CASSSVQGAESYNSPLHF
TGTGCCAGCAGTTCAGTACAGGGGGCAGAGTCCTATAATTCACCCCTCCACTTT
>once|TRBJ1-1|TRBV11-3|NA
CASRTGSSNTEAFF
TGTGCCAGCAGGACTGGCAGTTCGAACACTGAAGCTTTCTTT
>NA|TRBJ2-3|TRBV6-1|TRBD2
CASSEWGRADTQYF
TGTGCCAGCAGTGAATGGGGGAGGGCCGATACGCAGTATTTT
>NA|TRBJ1-1|TRBV11-2|TRBD1
CASSSGQVSEAFF
TGTGCCAGCAGCTCGGGACAGGTCAGTGAAGCTTTCTTT
>few|TRBJ2-1|TRBV2|NA
CASVPTGNEQFF
TGTGCCAGCGTCCCAACGGGCAATGAGCAGTTCTTC
>NA|TRBJ2-1|TRBV5-4|TRBD1
CASSPGQGEQFF
TGTGCCAGCAGCCCGGGACAGGGGGAGCAGTTCTTC
>NA|TRBJ1-1|TRBV29-1|TRBD1
CSGRQGVTEAFF
TGCAGCGGTAGACAGGGGGTCACTGAAGCTTTCTTT
>NA|TRBJ2-5|TRBV27|TRBD1
CASSPRDRGLGTQYF
TGTGCCAGCAGTCCCCGGGACAGGGGGCTGGGGACCCAGTACTTC
>NA|TRBJ2-5|TRBV30|TRBD2
CAWSSYGGAGETQYF
TGTGCCTGGAGTTCCTACGGGGGGGCAGGTGAGACCCAGTACTTC